What follows are 24 T cell receptor beta chains derived from one specimen sequenced in a study of T cell repertoires in cytomegalovirus infection. One entry per CDR3 protein, called by TCRdb with MiXCR from the reads. The sample holds about 71,000 distinct CDR3 sequences, 20% to 25% seen once. Antigen specificity for these receptors is unknown. Sample: CD8+ T cells from cultured PBMCs, taken from culture after CMV antigen stimulation. The receptors stem from a human donor in good health (CMV status not recorded). Some clones in this sample may be carry-over from other donors' samples.

The chain uses TRBV7-9 and TRBJ2-7; 9 bases are a match to TRBD2. The CDR3 loop spans 16 amino acids. Losses at the gene ends were 5 bases for V and 3 bases for J; bases not matched to a gene: 11. Germline V lookup: CDR1 SEHNR, CDR2 FQNEAQ (reference sequence). The chain's CDR3 is CASSTTLAGLFYEQYF. The CDR3 nucleotides are TGTGCCAGCAGCACGACTCTAGCGGGGCTGTTCTACGAGCAGTACTTC.

This clonotype came up a few times. The chain couples TRBV12-3 or TRBV12-4 to TRBJ2-5, with D tentatively TRBD1 (5 bases). The CDR3 spans 14 residues. Trimming removed 5 bases from V and 5 bases from J, with 15 bases in between. CDR3 in DNA: TGTGCCAGCAGTGATCAGGGTTCCGCCGAGACCCAGTACTTC. This codes for CASSDQGSAETQYF.

The rearrangement links TRBV4-1 to TRBJ2-7; tentatively, D is TRBD1 (6 bases). The CDR3 is 15 amino acids. The germline V gene encodes CDR1 MGHRA and CDR2 YSYEKL. V dropped 3 bases and J dropped 2 bases, with 14 bases sitting between them. As DNA, the CDR3 is TGCGCCAGCAGCCAGGGACATGGAGATACCTACGAGCAGTACTTC. As protein: CASSQGHGDTYEQYF.

This clonotype was counted between two and nine times. The J gene is TRBJ1-1, the V gene TRBV6-5, with a tentative D call TRBD1 (6 bases). V lost 0 bases and J 0 bases, leaving 8 bases between the germline ends. Germline V CDR1 and CDR2: MNHEY, SVGAGI. The CDR3 is made up of 15 amino acids. As DNA, the CDR3 is TGTGCCAGCAGTTACTCGGACAGCTTGAACACTGAAGCTTTCTTT. Amino acid sequence: CASSYSDSLNTEAFF.

Note on this clonotype: One end of the junction varies from germline; a read error may be responsible. The chain joins TRBV6-1 to TRBJ2-3; either TRBD1 or TRBD2 may fit D (5 bases each). Germline V gene sequence: CDR1 MNHNS, CDR2 SASEGT. CDR3 length: 17 residues. DNA for the CDR3: TGTGACAGCAGCACCTTTTCCCCGAGGCTGGGGGCAGATACGCAGTATTTT. Translated, it gives CDSSTFSPRLGADTQYF.

V and J are TRBV5-4 and TRBJ1-1; 9 bases fit TRBD1. This CDR3 spans 18 amino acids. Germline V gene lookup returns CDR1 SGHNT and CDR2 YYREEE (reference sequence). Losses at the gene ends were 0 bases for V and 0 bases for J; bases not matched to a gene: 9. The CDR3 protein is CASSLAGDREAMNTEAFF. The CDR3 DNA sequence: TGTGCCAGCAGCTTGGCCGGGGACAGGGAGGCCATGAACACTGAAGCTTTCTTT.

J is TRBJ2-2 and V is TRBV5-1, with a possible D match to TRBD1 (6 bases). The germline gives CDR1 SGHRS, CDR2 YFSETQ. The CDR3 has 14 amino acids. Trimming pared 4 bases from V and 1 base from J, leaving 8 bases between. Written as DNA, the CDR3 is TGCGCCAGCAGCGGGGGACAGAACACCGGGGAGCTGTTTTTT. Residues: CASSGGQNTGELFF.

The chain is built from TRBV10-3 and TRBJ2-7; no clear D gene. With 6 bases removed from V and 5 bases from J, the gap between germline ends came to 11 bases. The CDR3 extends over 12 amino acids. Germline values: CDR1 ENHRY, CDR2 SYGVKD. The CDR3 DNA follows: TGTGCCATCAGAGGTAGCTATCACGAGCAGTACTTC. Translating gives CAIRGSYHEQYF.

This clonotype was detected a few times. The chain links TRBV6-5 to TRBJ2-2; 10 nucleotides align to TRBD1. Per the germline V gene, CDR1 is MNHEY and CDR2 is SVGAGI. The CDR3 loop spans 14 amino acids. Trimming took 6 bases from V and 4 from J; bases not matched to a gene: 2. CDR3 protein: CASSGQGVTGELFF. The CDR3 bases are TGTGCCAGCAGCGGACAGGGGGTCACCGGGGAGCTGTTTTTT.

This clonotype was found a few times. V and J are TRBV12-3 or TRBV12-4 and TRBJ1-1; D is unclear. The germline V and J ends were trimmed by 7 bases and 1 base, with 13 bases remaining between them. This CDR3 contains 14 residues. For the CDR3, the DNA is TGTGCCAGCACCCTGGGCCACCCGAACACTGAAGCTTTCTTT. This encodes CASTLGHPNTEAFF.

Only one count was recorded for this clonotype. V is TRBV5-1 and J is TRBJ1-4; D not certain. V gave up 2 bases and J gave up 0 bases, with 8 bases separating them. This CDR3 is 15 amino acids long. In germline, CDR1 is SGHRS, CDR2 YFSETQ. CDR3 coding DNA: TGCGCCAGCAGCTTAACTGAATCAACTAATGAAAAACTGTTTTTT. This sequence encodes CASSLTESTNEKLFF.

The V gene is TRBV27, the J gene TRBJ2-3; weak D call: TRBD2 (6 bases). Trimming removed 0 bases from V and 2 bases from J, with 12 bases in between. The CDR3 contains 16 residues. CDR1 and CDR2 (germline): MNHEY, SMNVEV (reference sequence). The CDR3 nucleotides read TGTGCCAGCAGTTTATCGCTAGCGAGTTTCACAGATACGCAGTATTTT. This translates into CASSLSLASFTDTQYF.

The chain carries TRBV7-8 and TRBJ1-1; D unclear. V dropped 4 bases and J dropped 6 bases, with 15 bases sitting between them. CDR3 length: 14 residues. Germline CDR1 reads SGHVS; CDR2 reads FQNEAQ. The CDR3 protein is CASSSDPGGAEAFF. The CDR3 nucleotides are TGTGCCAGCAGCTCCGACCCCGGAGGAGCTGAAGCTTTCTTT. Full variable domain (remainder filled in from reference TRBV7-8 and TRBJ1-1): GAGVSQSPRYKVAKRGQDVALRCDPISGHVSLFWYQQALGQGPEFLTYFQNEAQLDKSGLPSDRFFAERPEGSVSTLKIQRTQQEDSAVYLCASSSDPGGAEAFFGQGTRLTVV.

CDR3 protein: CASSLGLPYGYTF. CDR3 DNA: TGTGCCAGCAGCCTTGGACTCCCCTATGGCTACACCTTC. The gene calls are TRBV11-2 and TRBJ1-2; D uncertain. CDR3 length: 13 residues. Looked up from germline, CDR1 is SGHAT and CDR2 is FQNNGV. Between the trimmed V and J ends, which lost 5 bases and 4 bases, there was a span of 11 bases.

The chain uses TRBV2 and TRBJ1-1, with a weak D call TRBD1 (5 bases). The CDR3 totals 11 residues. Germline V gene lookup returns CDR1 SNHLY and CDR2 FYNNEI. For the CDR3, the DNA is TGTGGAGAGCAGGGAGGCACTGAAGCTTTCTTT. Its protein product is CGEQGGTEAFF.

This clonotype was seen more than once but under ten times. V gene TRBV6-5 combines with J gene TRBJ2-3, with TRBD1 as a possible D gene (6 bases). There are 13 residues in the CDR3. The V gene's germline CDR1 is MNHEY and CDR2 SVGAGI. Trimming stripped 6 bases from V and 1 base from J, with 8 bases between. The CDR3 DNA is TGTGCCAGCAGACAGGGTCGCACAGATACGCAGTATTTT. Amino acids: CASRQGRTDTQYF.

The chain recombines TRBV7-3 with TRBJ1-3; maybe TRBD1 (6 bases). The CDR3 sequence is 15 residues long. The germline V and J ends were trimmed by 5 bases and 1 base, with 12 bases remaining between them. CDR1 is SGHTA, CDR2 FQGTGA, per germline. DNA of the CDR3: TGTGCCAGCAGCCCCAGGGGAGGATCTGGAAACACCATATATTTT. Translated, it gives CASSPRGGSGNTIYF.

The sample holds a few counts of this clonotype. This chain uses TRBV7-9 with TRBJ2-7, with D unresolved. V lost 1 base to trimming and J lost 1 base, with 11 bases between them. The CDR3 totals 15 residues. Germline lookup yields CDR1 SEHNR and CDR2 FQNEAQ (reference sequence). The CDR3: CASSLVGRQSYEQYF. Here the CDR3 DNA reads TGTGCCAGCAGCTTAGTAGGGCGGCAGTCCTACGAGCAGTACTTC.

In this sample, this clonotype turned up a few times. The CDR3 DNA follows: TGTGCCAGCAGTTTGGTTGGGCGGGGGGTACAAAGGGAGACCCAGTACTTC. Translating it yields CASSLVGRGVQRETQYF. This rearrangement joins TRBV12-3 or TRBV12-4 to TRBJ2-5; 8 bases map to TRBD2. J lost 5 bases, V lost 3 bases, and 14 bases had no gene match. The CDR3 covers 17 residues.

This clonotype came up a few times. This rearrangement joins TRBV7-2 to TRBJ2-7; 9 bases match TRBD1. V lost 0 bases, J lost 6 bases, and 6 bases stayed unmatched. The CDR3 runs to 15 residues. Germline loops: CDR1 SGHTA, CDR2 FQGNSA. The CDR3 DNA is TGTGCCAGCAGCTTAGCAGAGGGGACAGGGTTCGAGCAGTACTTC. Its protein is CASSLAEGTGFEQYF.

This clonotype showed up just a few times. This CDR3 reads CASSQVGLGYGGELFF. The CDR3 DNA follows: TGCGCCAGCAGCCAAGTCGGTCTGGGGTACGGCGGGGAGCTGTTTTTT. V gene TRBV4-1 combines with J gene TRBJ2-2; unclear D gene. Germline assignment: CDR1 MGHRA and CDR2 YSYEKL. The CDR3 covers 16 residues. Trimming stripped 1 base from V and 7 bases from J, with 16 bases between.

The chain couples TRBV7-2 to TRBJ2-3; 8 bases line up with TRBD2. V dropped 4 bases and J dropped 4; count of bases not matched to a gene: 7. The germline gives CDR1 SGHTA, CDR2 FQGNSA. This CDR3 contains 15 residues. CDR3 sequence reads: CASSSGGDRADTQYF. DNA for the CDR3: TGTGCCAGCAGCTCCGGGGGGGATAGGGCAGATACGCAGTATTTT.

This clonotype appeared a few times. The chain links TRBV7-8 to TRBJ2-7; 7 bases agree with TRBD2. The V and J ends lost 10 bases and 1 base, in that order; junction bases with no gene match: 13. Germline V CDR1 and CDR2: SGHVS, FQNEAQ. The CDR3 sequence is 15 residues long. CDR3 DNA: TGTGCCACGAGTGGGCTTGGGGGGGGTTCCTACGAGCAGTACTTC. It specifies CATSGLGGGSYEQYF.

V gene TRBV6-6 combines with J gene TRBJ1-4; no clear D gene. Per germline, CDR1 MNHNY and CDR2 SVGAGI (reference sequence). Trimming pared 6 bases from V and 6 bases from J, leaving 23 bases between. The CDR3 extends over 17 amino acids. Written as DNA, the CDR3 is TGTGCCAGCAGATTTCGAATCGAACACCTACTTCATGAAAAACTGTTTTTT. It yields the protein CASRFRIEHLLHEKLFF.